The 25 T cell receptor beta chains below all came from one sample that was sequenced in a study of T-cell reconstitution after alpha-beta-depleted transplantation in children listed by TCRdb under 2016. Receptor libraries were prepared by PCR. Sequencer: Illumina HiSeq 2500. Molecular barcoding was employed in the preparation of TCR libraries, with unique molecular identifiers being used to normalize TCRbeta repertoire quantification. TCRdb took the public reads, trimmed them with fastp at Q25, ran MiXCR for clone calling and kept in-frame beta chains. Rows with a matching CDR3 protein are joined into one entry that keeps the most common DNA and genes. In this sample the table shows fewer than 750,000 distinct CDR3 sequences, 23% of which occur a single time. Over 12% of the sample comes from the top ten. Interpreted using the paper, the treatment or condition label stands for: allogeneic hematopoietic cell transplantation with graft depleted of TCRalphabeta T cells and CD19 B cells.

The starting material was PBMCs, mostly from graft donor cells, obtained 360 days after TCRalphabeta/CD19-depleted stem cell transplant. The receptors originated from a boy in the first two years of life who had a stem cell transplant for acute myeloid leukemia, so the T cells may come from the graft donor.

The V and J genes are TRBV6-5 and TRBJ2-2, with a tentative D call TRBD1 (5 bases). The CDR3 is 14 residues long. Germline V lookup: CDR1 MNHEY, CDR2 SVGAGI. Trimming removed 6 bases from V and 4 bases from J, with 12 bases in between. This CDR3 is CASRAGFGTGELFF. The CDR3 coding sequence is TGTGCCAGCAGGGCAGGGTTTGGCACCGGGGAGCTGTTTTTT.

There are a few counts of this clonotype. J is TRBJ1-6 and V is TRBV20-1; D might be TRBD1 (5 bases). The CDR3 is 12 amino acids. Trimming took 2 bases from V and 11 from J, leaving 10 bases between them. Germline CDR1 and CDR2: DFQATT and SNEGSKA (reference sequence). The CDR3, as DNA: TGCAGTGCTAGACGGGGGGAAGCACCCCTCCACTTT. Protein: CSARRGEAPLHF.

This CDR3 reads CATAATGPGNTIYF. CDR3 nucleotides: TGCGCCACCGCGGCCACCGGGCCTGGAAACACCATATATTTT. The chain joins TRBV10-1 to TRBJ1-3, with D hard to call. Germline V CDR1 and CDR2: WNHNN, SYGVQD (reference sequence). CDR3 length equals 14 residues. V gave up 10 bases and J gave up 2 bases, with 15 bases separating them.

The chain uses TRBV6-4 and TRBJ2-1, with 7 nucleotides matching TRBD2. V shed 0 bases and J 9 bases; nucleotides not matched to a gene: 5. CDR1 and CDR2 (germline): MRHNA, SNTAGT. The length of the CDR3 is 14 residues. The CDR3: CASSDSTREGEQFF. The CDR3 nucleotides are TGTGCCAGCAGTGACTCGACCAGGGAGGGTGAGCAGTTCTTC.

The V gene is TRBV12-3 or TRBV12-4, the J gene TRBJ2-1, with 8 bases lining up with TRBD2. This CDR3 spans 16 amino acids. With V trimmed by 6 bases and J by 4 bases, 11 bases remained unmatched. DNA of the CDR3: TGTGCCAGCAGCCTTACCACTAGCGGACCTTACAATGAGCAGTTCTTC. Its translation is CASSLTTSGPYNEQFF.

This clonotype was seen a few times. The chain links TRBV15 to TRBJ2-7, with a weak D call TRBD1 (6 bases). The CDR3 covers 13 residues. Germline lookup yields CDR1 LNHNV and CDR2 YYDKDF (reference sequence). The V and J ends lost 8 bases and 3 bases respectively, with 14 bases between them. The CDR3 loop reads CATGDRKNYEQYF. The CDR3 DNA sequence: TGTGCCACCGGCGACAGGAAGAACTACGAGCAGTACTTC.

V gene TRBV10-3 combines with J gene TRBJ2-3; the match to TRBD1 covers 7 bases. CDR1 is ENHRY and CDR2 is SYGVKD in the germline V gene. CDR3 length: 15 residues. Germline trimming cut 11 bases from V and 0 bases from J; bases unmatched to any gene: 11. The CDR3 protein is CAVRTGATSTDTQYF. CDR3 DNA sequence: TGTGCCGTTCGAACAGGGGCTACTAGCACAGATACGCAGTATTTT.

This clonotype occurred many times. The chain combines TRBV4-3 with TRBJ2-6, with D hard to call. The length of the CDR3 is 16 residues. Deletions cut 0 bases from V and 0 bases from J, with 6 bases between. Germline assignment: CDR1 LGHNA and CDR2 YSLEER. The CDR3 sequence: CASSQDPASGANVLTF. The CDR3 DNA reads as TGCGCCAGCAGCCAAGATCCCGCCTCTGGGGCCAACGTCCTGACTTTC.

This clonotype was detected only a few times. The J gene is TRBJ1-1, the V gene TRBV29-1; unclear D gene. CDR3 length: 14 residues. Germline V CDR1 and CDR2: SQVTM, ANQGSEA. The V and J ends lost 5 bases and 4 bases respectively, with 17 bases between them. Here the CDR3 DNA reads TGCAGCGTTTCCCCCCGGGGTAGTGGCACTGAAGCTTTCTTT. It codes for CSVSPRGSGTEAFF.

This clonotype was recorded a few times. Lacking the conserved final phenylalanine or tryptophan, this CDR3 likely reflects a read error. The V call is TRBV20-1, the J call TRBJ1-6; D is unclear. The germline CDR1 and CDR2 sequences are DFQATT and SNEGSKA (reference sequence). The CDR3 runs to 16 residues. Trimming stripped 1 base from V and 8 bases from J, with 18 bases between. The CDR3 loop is CSARGLDGARDSPLHV. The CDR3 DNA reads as TGCAGTGCTAGAGGCTTAGACGGAGCCCGCGATTCACCCCTCCACGTT.

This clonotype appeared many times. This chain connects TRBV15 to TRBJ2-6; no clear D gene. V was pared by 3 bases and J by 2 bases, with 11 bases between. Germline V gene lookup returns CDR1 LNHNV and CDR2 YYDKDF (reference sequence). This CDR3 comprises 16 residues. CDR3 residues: CATSSRGGPGANVLTF. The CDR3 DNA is TGTGCCACCAGCAGTAGAGGCGGCCCTGGGGCCAACGTCCTGACTTTC.

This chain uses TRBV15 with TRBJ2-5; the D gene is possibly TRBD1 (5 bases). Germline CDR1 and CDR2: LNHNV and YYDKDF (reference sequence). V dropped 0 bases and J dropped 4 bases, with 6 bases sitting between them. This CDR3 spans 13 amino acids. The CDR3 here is CATSRDQGETQYF. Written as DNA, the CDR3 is TGTGCCACCAGCAGAGATCAGGGAGAGACCCAGTACTTC.

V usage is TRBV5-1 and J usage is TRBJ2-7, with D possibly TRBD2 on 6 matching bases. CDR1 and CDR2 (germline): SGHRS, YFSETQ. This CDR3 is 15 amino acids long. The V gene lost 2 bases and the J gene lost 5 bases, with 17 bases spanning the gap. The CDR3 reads CASSLPATGVNEQYF. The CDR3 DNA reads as TGCGCCAGCAGCTTACCGGCGACGGGGGTCAACGAGCAGTACTTC.

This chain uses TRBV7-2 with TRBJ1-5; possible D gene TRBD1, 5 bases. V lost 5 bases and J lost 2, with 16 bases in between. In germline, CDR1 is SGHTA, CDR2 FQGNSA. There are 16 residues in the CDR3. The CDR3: CASSLPGGTGNQPQHF. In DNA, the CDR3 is TGTGCCAGCAGCCTTCCTGGGGGGACGGGCAATCAGCCCCAGCATTTT.

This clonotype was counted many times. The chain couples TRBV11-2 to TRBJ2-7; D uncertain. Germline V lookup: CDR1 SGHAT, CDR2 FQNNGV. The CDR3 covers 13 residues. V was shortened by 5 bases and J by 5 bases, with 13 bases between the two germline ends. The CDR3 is CASSAFRWDEQYF. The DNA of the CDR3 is TGTGCCAGCAGCGCCTTCCGGTGGGACGAGCAGTACTTC.

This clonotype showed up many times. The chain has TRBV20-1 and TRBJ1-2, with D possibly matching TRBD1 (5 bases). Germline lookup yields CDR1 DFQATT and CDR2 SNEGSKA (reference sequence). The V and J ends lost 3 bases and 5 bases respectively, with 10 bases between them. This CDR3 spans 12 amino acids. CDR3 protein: CSASPGPYGYTF. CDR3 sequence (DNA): TGCAGTGCTAGCCCAGGGCCTTATGGCTACACCTTC.

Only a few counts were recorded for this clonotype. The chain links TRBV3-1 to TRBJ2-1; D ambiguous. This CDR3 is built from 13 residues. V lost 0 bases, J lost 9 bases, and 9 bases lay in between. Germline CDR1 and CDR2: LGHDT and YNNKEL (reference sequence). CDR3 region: CASSQDRTGEQFF. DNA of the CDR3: TGTGCCAGCAGCCAAGACAGGACCGGTGAGCAGTTCTTC.

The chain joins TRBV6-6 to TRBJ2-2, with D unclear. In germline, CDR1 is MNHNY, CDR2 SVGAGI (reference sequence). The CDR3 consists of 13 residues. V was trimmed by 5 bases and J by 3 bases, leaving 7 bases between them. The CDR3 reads CASSRKHTGELFF. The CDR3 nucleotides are TGTGCCAGCAGTCGTAAACACACCGGGGAGCTGTTTTTT.

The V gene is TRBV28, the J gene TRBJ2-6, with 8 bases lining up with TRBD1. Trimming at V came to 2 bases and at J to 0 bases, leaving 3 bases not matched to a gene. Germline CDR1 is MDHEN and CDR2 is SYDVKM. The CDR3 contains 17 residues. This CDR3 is CASSLAGQASGANVLTF. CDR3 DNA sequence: TGTGCCAGCAGTTTAGCGGGACAGGCCTCTGGGGCCAACGTCCTGACTTTC. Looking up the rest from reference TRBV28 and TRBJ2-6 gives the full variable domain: DVKVTQSSRYLVKRTGEKVFLECVQDMDHENMFWYRQDPGLGLRLIYFSYDVKMKEKGDIPEGYSVSREKKERFSLILESASTNQTSMYLCASSLAGQASGANVLTFGAGSRLTVL.

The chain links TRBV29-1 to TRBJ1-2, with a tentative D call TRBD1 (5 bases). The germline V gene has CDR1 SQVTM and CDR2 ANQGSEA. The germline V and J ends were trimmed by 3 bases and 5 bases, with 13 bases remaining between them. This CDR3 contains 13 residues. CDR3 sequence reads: CSVDILRGYGYTF. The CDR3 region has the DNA TGCAGCGTTGATATATTAAGGGGTTATGGCTACACCTTC.

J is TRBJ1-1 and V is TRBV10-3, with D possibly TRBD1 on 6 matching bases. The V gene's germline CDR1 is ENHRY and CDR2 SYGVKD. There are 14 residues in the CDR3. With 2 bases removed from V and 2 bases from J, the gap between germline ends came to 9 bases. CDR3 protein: CAISEDRSNTEAFF. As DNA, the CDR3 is TGTGCCATCAGTGAGGACAGGAGCAACACTGAAGCTTTCTTT.

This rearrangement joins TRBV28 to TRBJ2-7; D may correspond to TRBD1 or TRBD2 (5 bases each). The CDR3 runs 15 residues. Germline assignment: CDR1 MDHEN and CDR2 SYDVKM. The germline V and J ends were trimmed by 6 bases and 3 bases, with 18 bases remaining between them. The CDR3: CASSLKPGTYYEQYV. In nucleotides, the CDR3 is TGTGCCAGCAGCCTTAAACCCGGGACCTACTACGAGCAGTACGTC.

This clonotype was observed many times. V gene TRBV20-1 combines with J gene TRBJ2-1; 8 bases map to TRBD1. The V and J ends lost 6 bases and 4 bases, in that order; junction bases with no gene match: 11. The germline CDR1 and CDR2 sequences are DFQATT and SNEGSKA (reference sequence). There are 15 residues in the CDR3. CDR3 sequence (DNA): TGCAGTGCGAGGAAAGGACAGGGAACATACAATGAGCAGTTCTTC. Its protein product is CSARKGQGTYNEQFF.

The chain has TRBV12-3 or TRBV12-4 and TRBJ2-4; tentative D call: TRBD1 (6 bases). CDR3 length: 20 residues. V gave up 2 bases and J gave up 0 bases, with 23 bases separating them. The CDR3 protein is CASSLSPRDIASLAKNIQYF. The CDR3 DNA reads TGTGCCAGCAGTTTATCCCCCCGGGACATCGCCTCCCTAGCCAAAAACATTCAGTACTTC.

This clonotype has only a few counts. The CDR3 DNA is TGTGCCAGCAGTTTAAGAGGGGCTGGGGCCAACGTCCTGACTTTC. Protein: CASSLRGAGANVLTF. This chain joins TRBV27 and TRBJ2-6; TRBD1 or TRBD2 may be the D gene (5 bases each). The germline gives CDR1 MNHEY, CDR2 SMNVEV (reference sequence). CDR3 size: 15 residues. Trimming removed 2 bases from V and 2 bases from J, with 7 bases in between.